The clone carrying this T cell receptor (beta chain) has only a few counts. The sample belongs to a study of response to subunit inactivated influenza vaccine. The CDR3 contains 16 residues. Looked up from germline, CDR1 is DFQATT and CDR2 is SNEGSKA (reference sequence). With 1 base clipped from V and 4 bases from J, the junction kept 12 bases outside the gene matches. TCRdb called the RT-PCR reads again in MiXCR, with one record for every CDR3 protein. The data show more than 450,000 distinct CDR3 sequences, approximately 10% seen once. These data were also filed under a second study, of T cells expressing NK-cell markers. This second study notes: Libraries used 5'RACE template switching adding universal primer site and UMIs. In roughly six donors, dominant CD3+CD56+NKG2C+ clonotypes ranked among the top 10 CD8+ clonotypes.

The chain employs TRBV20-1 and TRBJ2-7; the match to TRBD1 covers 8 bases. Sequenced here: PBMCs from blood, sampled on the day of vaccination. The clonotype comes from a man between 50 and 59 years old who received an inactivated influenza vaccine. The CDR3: CSARGGRNRGVYEQYF. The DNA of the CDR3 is TGCAGTGCTAGAGGAGGTCGGAACAGGGGGGTTTACGAGCAGTACTTC.